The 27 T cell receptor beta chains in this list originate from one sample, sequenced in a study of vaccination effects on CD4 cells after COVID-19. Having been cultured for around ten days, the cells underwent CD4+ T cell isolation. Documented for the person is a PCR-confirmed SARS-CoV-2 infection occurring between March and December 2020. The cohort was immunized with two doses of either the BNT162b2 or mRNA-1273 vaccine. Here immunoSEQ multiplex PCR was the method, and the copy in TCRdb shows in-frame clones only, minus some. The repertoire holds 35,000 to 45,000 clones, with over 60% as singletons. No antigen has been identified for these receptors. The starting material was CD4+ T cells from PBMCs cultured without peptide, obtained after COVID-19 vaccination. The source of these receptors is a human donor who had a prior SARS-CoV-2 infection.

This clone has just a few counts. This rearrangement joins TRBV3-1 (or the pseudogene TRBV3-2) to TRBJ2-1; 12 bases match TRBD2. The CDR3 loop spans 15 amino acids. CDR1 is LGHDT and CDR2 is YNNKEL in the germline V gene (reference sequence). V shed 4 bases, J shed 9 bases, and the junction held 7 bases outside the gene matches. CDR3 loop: CASSLTGLAGGEQFF. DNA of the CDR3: TGTGCCAGCAGCCTTACGGGACTAGCGGGTGGTGAGCAGTTCTTC.

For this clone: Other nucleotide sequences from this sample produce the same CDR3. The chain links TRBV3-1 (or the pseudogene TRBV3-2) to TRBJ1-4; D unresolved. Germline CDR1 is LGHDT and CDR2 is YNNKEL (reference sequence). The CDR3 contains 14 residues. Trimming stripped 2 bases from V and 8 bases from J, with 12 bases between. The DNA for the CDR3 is TGTGCCAGCAGCCAAAGGGCGGGTGGAGAAAAACTGTTTTTT. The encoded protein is CASSQRAGGEKLFF.

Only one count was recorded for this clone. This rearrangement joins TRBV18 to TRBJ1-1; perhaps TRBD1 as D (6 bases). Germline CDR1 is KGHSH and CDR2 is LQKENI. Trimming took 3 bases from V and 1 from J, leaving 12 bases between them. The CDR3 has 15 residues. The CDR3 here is CASSPTTGPNTEAFF. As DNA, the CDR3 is TGTGCCAGCTCACCTACGACAGGCCCGAACACTGAAGCTTTCTTT.

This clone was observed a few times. The CDR3, as DNA: TGTGCCAGCAGCTTAGAAGGCTATGGCTACACCTTC. Translation gives CASSLEGYGYTF. V and J are TRBV11-3 and TRBJ1-2; D not certain. The CDR3 has 12 residues. CDR1 and CDR2 (germline): SGHNT, YENEEA. Trimming left V 0 bases short and J 4 bases short, with 3 bases between.

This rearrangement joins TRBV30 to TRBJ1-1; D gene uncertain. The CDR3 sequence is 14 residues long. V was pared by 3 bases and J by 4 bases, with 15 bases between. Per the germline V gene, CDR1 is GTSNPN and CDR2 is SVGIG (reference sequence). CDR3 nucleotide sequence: TGTGCCTGGAGCCGTTCTTCGTTAGGCACTGAAGCTTTCTTT. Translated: CAWSRSSLGTEAFF.

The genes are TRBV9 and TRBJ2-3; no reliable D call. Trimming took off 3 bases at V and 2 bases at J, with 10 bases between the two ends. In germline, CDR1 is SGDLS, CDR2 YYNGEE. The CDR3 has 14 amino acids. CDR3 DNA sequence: TGTGCCAGCAGCGGCGCACGCCACACAGATACGCAGTATTTT. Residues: CASSGARHTDTQYF.

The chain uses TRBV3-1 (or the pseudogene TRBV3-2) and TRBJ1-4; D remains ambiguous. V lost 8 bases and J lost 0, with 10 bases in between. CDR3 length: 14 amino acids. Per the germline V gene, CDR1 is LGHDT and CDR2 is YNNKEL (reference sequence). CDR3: CASAHPATNEKLFF. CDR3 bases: TGTGCCAGCGCCCATCCAGCAACTAATGAAAAACTGTTTTTT.

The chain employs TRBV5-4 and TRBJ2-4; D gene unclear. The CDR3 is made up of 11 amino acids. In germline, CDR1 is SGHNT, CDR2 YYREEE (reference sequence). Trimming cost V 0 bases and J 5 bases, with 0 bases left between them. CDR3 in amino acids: CASSLENIQYF. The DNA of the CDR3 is TGTGCCAGCAGCTTGGAAAACATTCAGTACTTC.

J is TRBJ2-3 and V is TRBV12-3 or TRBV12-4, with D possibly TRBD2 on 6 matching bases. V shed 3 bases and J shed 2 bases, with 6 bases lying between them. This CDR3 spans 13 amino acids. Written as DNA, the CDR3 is TGTGCCAGCAGTTTGGGACTCACAGATACGCAGTATTTT. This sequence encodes CASSLGLTDTQYF.

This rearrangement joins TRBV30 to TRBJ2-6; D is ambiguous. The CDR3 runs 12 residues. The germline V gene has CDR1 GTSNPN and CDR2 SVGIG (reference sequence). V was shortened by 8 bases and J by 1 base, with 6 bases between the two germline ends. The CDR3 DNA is TGTGCCAGCTATTCTGGGGCCAACGTCCTGACTTTC. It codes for CASYSGANVLTF.

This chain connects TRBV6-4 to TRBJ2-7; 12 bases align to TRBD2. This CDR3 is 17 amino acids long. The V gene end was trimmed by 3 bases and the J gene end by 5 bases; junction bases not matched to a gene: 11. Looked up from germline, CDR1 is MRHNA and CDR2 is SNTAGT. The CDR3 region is CASSDLPSGGGINEQYF. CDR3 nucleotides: TGTGCCAGCAGTGATCTTCCTAGCGGGGGGGGGATAAACGAGCAGTACTTC.

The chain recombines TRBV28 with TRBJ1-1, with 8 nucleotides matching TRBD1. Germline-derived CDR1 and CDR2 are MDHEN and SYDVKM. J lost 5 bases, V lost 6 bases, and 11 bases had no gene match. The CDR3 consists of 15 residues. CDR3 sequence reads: CASSPGQGKGTEAFF. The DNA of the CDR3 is TGTGCCAGCAGCCCCGGACAGGGTAAGGGAACTGAAGCTTTCTTT.

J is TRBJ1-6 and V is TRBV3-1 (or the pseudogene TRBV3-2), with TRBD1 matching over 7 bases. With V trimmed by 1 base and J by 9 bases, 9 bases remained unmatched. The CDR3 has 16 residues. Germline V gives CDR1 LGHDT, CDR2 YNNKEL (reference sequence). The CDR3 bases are TGTGCCAGCAGCCAAGCAGGGGGATTTGTAGTTTCACCCCTCCACTTT. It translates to CASSQAGGFVVSPLHF.

CDR3 protein: CATSRGYYGYTF. CDR3 sequence (DNA): TGTGCCACCAGCAGAGGCTACTATGGCTACACCTTC. The chain has TRBV15 and TRBJ1-2; D not certain. V gave up 1 base and J gave up 3 bases, with 3 bases separating them. Germline CDR1 and CDR2: LNHNV and YYDKDF (reference sequence). The length of the CDR3 is 12 residues.

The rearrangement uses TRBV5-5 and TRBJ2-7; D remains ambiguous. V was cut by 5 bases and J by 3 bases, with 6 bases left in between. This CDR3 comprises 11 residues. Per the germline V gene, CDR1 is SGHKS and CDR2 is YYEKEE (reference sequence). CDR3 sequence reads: CASSYYYEQYF. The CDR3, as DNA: TGTGCCAGCAGTTACTACTACGAGCAGTACTTC.

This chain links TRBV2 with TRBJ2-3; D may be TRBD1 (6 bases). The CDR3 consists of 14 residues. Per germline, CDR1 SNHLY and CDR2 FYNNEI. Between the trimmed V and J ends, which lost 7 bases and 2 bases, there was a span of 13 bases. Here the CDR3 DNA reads TGTGCCAGCACCAAAGAGGGACACACAGATACGCAGTATTTT. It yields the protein CASTKEGHTDTQYF.

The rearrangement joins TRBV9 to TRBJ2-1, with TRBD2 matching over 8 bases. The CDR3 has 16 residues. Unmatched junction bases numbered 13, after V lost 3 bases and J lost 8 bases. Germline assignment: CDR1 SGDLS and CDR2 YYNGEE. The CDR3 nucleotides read TGTGCCAGCAGCGCCTCGACTAGCGTTAGATGGGATGAGCAGTTCTTC. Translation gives CASSASTSVRWDEQFF.

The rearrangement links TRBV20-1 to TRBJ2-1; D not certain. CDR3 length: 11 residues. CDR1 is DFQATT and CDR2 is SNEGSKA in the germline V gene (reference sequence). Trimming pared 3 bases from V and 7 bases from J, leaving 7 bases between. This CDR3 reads CSASSPNEQFF. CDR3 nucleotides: TGCAGTGCTAGTTCTCCAAATGAGCAGTTCTTC.

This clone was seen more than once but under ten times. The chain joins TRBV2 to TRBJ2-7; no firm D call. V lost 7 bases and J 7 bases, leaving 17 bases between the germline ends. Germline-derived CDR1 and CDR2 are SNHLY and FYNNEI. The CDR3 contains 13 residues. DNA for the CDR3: TGTGCCAGCACCCTACAGCCCCGTGGAGAGCAGTACTTC. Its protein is CASTLQPRGEQYF.

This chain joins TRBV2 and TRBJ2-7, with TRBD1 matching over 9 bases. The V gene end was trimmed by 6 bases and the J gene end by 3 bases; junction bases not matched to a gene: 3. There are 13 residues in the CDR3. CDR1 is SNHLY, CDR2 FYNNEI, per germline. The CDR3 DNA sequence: TGTGCCAGCAGAAGACAGGGGGACTACGAGCAGTACTTC. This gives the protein CASRRQGDYEQYF. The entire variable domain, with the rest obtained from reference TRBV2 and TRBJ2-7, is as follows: EPEVTQTPSHQVTQMGQEVILRCVPISNHLYFYWYRQILGQKVEFLVSFYNNEISEKSEIFDDQFSVERPDGSNFTLKIRSTKLEDSAMYFCASRRQGDYEQYFGPGTRLTVT.

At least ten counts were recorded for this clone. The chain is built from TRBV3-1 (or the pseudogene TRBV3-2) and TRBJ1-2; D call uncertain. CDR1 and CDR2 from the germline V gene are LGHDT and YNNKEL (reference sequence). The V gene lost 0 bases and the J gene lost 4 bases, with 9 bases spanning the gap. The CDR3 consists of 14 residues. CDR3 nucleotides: TGTGCCAGCAGCCAAGATTCTTCGGGCTATGGCTACACCTTC. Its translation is CASSQDSSGYGYTF.

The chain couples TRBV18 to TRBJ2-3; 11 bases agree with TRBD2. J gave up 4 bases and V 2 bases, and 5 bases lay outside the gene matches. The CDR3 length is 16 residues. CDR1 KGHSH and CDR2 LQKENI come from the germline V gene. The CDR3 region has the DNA TGTGCCAGCTCACCATTAGCGGGAGGGTCGGCAGATACGCAGTATTTT. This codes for CASSPLAGGSADTQYF.

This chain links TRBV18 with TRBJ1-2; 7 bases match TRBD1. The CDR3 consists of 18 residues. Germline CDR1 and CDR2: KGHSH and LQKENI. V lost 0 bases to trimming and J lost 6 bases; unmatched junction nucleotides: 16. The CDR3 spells CASSPPIGLRQGDHGYTF. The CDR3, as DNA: TGTGCCAGCTCACCACCTATAGGGTTACGGCAGGGGGACCATGGCTACACCTTC.

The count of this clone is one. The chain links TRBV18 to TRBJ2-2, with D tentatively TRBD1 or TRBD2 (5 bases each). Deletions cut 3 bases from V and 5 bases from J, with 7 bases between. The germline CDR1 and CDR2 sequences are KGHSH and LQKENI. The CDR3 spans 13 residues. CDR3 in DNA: TGTGCCAGCTCACCGGGGGATACCGGGGAGCTGTTTTTT. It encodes CASSPGDTGELFF.

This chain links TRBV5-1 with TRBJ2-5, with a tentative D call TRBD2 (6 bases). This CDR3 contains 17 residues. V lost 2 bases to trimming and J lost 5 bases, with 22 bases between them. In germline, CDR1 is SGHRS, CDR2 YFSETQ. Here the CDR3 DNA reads TGCGCCAGCAGCTTTGGTCGGGCCCGGGGGACGTGGGAGACCCAGTACTTC. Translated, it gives CASSFGRARGTWETQYF. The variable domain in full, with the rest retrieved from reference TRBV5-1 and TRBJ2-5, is KAGVTQTPRYLIKTRGQQVTLSCSPISGHRSVSWYQQTPGQGLQFLFEYFSETQRNKGNFPGRFSGRQFSNSRSEMNVSTLELGDSALYLCASSFGRARGTWETQYFGPGTRLLVL.

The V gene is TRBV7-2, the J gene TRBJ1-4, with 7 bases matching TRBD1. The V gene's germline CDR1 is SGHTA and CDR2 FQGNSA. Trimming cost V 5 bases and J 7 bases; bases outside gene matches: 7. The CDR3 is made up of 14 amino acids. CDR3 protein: CASSQNRGGEKLFF. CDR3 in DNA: TGTGCCAGCAGCCAAAACAGGGGTGGTGAAAAACTGTTTTTT.

CDR3 region: CASSGLQGAGDTQYF. The CDR3, as DNA: TGTGCCAGCAGCGGGTTACAGGGGGCCGGAGATACGCAGTATTTT. V and J are TRBV21-1 and TRBJ2-3; the D segment call TRBD1 is taken from the table without a DNA check. TRBV21-1 is tagged as a pseudogene. The CDR3 has 15 residues.